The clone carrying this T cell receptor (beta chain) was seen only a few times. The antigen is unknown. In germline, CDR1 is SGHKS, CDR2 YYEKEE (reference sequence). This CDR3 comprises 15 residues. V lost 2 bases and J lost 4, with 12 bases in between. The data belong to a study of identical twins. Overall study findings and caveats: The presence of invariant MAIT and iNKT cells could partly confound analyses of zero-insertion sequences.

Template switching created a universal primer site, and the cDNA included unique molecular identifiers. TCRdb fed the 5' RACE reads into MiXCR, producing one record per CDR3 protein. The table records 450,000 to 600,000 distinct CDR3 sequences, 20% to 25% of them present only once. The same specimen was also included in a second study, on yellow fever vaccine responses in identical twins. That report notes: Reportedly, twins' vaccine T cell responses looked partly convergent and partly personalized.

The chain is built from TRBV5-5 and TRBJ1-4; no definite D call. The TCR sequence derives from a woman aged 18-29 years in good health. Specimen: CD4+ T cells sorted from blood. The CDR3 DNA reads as TGTGCCAGCAGCTTCTGGCGGGAGCTTAATGAAAAACTGTTTTTT. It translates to CASSFWRELNEKLFF. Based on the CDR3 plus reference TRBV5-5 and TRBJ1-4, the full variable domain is DAGVTQSPTHLIKTRGQQVTLRCSPISGHKSVSWYQQVLGQGPQFIFQYYEKEERGRGNFPDRFSARQFPNYSSELNVNALLLGDSALYLCASSFWRELNEKLFFGSGTQLSVL.